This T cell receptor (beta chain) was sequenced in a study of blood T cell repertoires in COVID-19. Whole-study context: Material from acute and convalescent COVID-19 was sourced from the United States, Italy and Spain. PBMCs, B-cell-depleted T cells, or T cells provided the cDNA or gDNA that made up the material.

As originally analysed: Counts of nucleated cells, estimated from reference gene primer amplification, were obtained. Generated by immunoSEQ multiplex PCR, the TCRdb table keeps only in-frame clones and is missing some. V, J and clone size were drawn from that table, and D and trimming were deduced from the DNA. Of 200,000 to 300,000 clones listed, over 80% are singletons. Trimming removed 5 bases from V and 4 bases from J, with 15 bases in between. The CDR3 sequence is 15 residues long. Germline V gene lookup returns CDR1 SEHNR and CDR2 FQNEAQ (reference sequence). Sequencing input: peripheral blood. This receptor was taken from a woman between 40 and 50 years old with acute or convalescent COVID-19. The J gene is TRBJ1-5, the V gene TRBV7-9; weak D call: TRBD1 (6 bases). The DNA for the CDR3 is TGTGCCAGCAGCCTAGGACAGCCTGGGAATCAGCCCCAGCATTTT. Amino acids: CASSLGQPGNQPQHF.